This T cell receptor (beta chain) was identified in a study of cytomegalovirus exposure and HLA in healthy donors. In the PCR, 60 Vbeta and 13 Jbeta primers were used. Sequencing was performed with immunoSEQ multiplex PCR; in TCRdb, only in-frame clones are kept and a portion is missing. The table lists roughly 110,000 clones, around two thirds of them singletons. Looked up from germline, CDR1 is SGDLS and CDR2 is YYNGEE. The CDR3 is 11 amino acids. Trimming took off 6 bases at V and 4 bases at J, with 6 bases between the two ends. A note on this clone: Its cognate antigen is unknown.

Study-level points and caveats: In a later analysis, productive TCRs from donors in an Asian-associated ancestry cluster reportedly carried fewer N-insertions than the cohort mean. Productive rates of about 87% or about 30% were seen for most TCR beta V segments in an earlier analysis.

The chain couples TRBV9 to TRBJ2-3; possibly TRBD1 for D (5 bases). Sequencing input: PBMCs. The source is a woman in her forties in good health and CMV-seropositive. Written as DNA, the CDR3 is TGTGCCAGCATAGGGGCAGATACGCAGTATTTT. Its translation: CASIGADTQYF.